This passage covers 23 T cell receptor beta chains from one sample sequenced in a study of STAT5B mutations in CD4+ large granular lymphocyte leukemia. Only in-frame clones appear in the TCRdb table, and some are missing; sequencing was by immunoSEQ multiplex PCR. The table includes tens of thousands of clones, more than 70% detected once. The material sequenced was CD4+ T cells from blood buffy coats. The receptor source for this set is a human donor in good health.

The chain uses TRBV6-5 and TRBJ1-4; no firm D call. CDR1 is MNHEY, CDR2 SVGAGI, per germline. The CDR3 covers 14 residues. The V end was cut by 2 bases, the J end by 0 bases, with 4 bases between. CDR3 sequence: CASSYGSTNEKLFF. CDR3 coding DNA: TGTGCCAGCAGTTACGGATCAACTAATGAAAAACTGTTTTTT.

The V and J genes are TRBV6-4 and TRBJ2-1, with D perhaps assigned TRBD1 or TRBD2 (6 bases each). The ends were cut back, 1 base at V and 13 bases at J, with 14 bases in the middle. CDR1 is MRHNA, CDR2 SNTAGT, per germline. CDR3 length: 13 residues. The CDR3 loop is CASSDYPTGTQFF. The DNA of the CDR3 is TGTGCCAGCAGTGACTATCCTACAGGGACTCAGTTCTTC.

V and J are TRBV4-1 and TRBJ2-1; perhaps TRBD2 as D (7 bases). CDR3 size: 16 residues. V was cut by 1 base and J by 15 bases, with 25 bases left in between. The germline gives CDR1 MGHRA, CDR2 YSYEKL. The CDR3 DNA reads TGCGCCAGCAGCCAAGCGAATCTTGGGGGAGGGGGGTATCGGTTCTTC. Its translation: CASSQANLGGGGYRFF.

The genes are TRBV6-7 and TRBJ2-2; either TRBD1 or TRBD2 may supply D (5 bases each). TRBV6-7 is given ORF status, its function remaining uncertain. The CDR3 runs 16 residues. Trimming cost V 3 bases and J 7 bases, with 18 bases left between them. The CDR3 sequence is CASSYPSPRGRGELFF. The CDR3 DNA is TGTGCCAGCAGTTATCCATCACCTAGGGGACGCGGGGAGCTGTTTTTT.

This clone has just a few counts. The chain combines TRBV14 with TRBJ2-1, with a tentative D call TRBD2 (6 bases). Germline values: CDR1 SGHDN, CDR2 FVKESK. V lost 4 bases and J lost 10, with 20 bases in between. This CDR3 contains 15 residues. The chain's CDR3 is CASSPRGRWLTEQFF. As DNA, the CDR3 is TGTGCCAGCAGCCCCCGGGGGAGGTGGTTGACGGAGCAGTTCTTC.

Only one count was recorded for this clone. The chain employs TRBV27 and TRBJ2-7; the match to TRBD2 covers 13 bases. The CDR3 length is 17 residues. The V gene end was trimmed by 0 bases and the J gene end by 1 base; junction bases not matched to a gene: 3. CDR1 and CDR2 from the germline V gene are MNHEY and SMNVEV (reference sequence). The CDR3 here is CASSLSVGLAGSYEQYF. The CDR3, as DNA: TGTGCCAGCAGTTTATCTGTGGGACTAGCGGGATCCTACGAGCAGTACTTC.

V is TRBV7-9 and J is TRBJ2-4; D possibly corresponds to TRBD2 (6 bases). Deletions cut 2 bases from V and 1 base from J, with 12 bases between. The length of the CDR3 is 16 residues. Germline CDR1 is SEHNR and CDR2 is FQNEAQ (reference sequence). CDR3 sequence (DNA): TGTGCCAGCAGCTTAACGGGAGTTTCGGCCAAAAACATTCAGTACTTC. This codes for CASSLTGVSAKNIQYF.

This chain connects TRBV5-1 to TRBJ2-3; weak D call: TRBD2 (6 bases). Germline V gene data show CDR1 as SGHRS and CDR2 as YFSETQ. Trimming removed 1 base at V and 3 bases at J, with 15 bases between. This CDR3 is built from 16 residues. CDR3 sequence: CASSLSIAVVTDTQYF. For the CDR3, the DNA is TGCGCCAGCAGCTTGTCGATAGCGGTGGTTACAGATACGCAGTATTTT.

This clone appeared a few times. The rearrangement uses TRBV9 and TRBJ1-3; D not resolved. The CDR3 runs to 14 residues. Trimming removed 2 bases at V and 0 bases at J, with 6 bases between. CDR1 and CDR2 from the germline V gene are SGDLS and YYNGEE. The DNA for the CDR3 is TGTGCCAGCAGCGTCAGAAGCTCTGGAAACACCATATATTTT. It is translated as CASSVRSSGNTIYF.

V is TRBV14 and J is TRBJ2-7; D is undetermined. This CDR3 is 15 amino acids long. V dropped 1 base and J dropped 0 bases, with 10 bases sitting between them. Germline assignment: CDR1 SGHDN and CDR2 FVKESK. The CDR3 nucleotides read TGTGCCAGCAGCCAAGTCGGCGGCAGCTCCTACGAGCAGTACTTC. Translation: CASSQVGGSSYEQYF.

The chain combines TRBV10-3 with TRBJ2-5; 7 bases map to TRBD2. CDR1 is ENHRY, CDR2 SYGVKD, per germline. The CDR3 has 14 amino acids. J lost 5 bases, V lost 2 bases, and 5 bases had no gene match. The CDR3 here is CAISEGGSRETQYF. CDR3 sequence (DNA): TGTGCCATCAGTGAGGGCGGGAGCAGGGAGACCCAGTACTTC.

The rearrangement uses TRBV5-6 and TRBJ2-3; D is perhaps TRBD2 (5 bases). V was shortened by 0 bases and J by 6 bases, with 11 bases between the two germline ends. The CDR3 totals 14 residues. Germline CDR1 SGHDT, CDR2 YYEEEE. The CDR3 is CASSLELVGDTQYF. The DNA for the CDR3 is TGTGCCAGCAGCTTGGAACTAGTCGGGGATACGCAGTATTTT.

The V and J genes are TRBV15 and TRBJ2-5; D assignment may be TRBD1 or TRBD2 (6 bases each). With 3 bases removed from V and 7 bases from J, the gap between germline ends came to 12 bases. Germline CDR1 LNHNV, CDR2 YYDKDF (reference sequence). The CDR3 length is 13 residues. The CDR3 DNA reads TGTGCCACCAGCAGGCCGGAGGGGGGGACCCAGTACTTC. Protein: CATSRPEGGTQYF.

The table lists this clone with a few counts. This rearrangement joins TRBV9 to TRBJ2-1, with TRBD2 identical over 7 bases. Germline V lookup: CDR1 SGDLS, CDR2 YYNGEE. V gave up 0 bases and J gave up 4 bases; unmatched junction bases: 4. CDR3 size: 15 residues. CDR3 in amino acids: CASSVAASGYNEQFF. In DNA, the CDR3 is TGTGCCAGCAGCGTAGCGGCTAGCGGTTACAATGAGCAGTTCTTC.

This chain uses TRBV7-9 with TRBJ2-1; TRBD1 might be the D (6 bases). CDR1 is SEHNR, CDR2 FQNEAQ, per germline (reference sequence). V lost 2 bases to trimming and J lost 8 bases, with 10 bases between them. The CDR3 length is 13 residues. The CDR3 DNA is TGTGCCAGCAGCTTATCAGGGGTCGATGAGCAGTTCTTC. This sequence encodes CASSLSGVDEQFF.

This clone was seen only a few times. V and J are TRBV19 and TRBJ2-2; 8 positions match TRBD2. There are 16 residues in the CDR3. V shed 1 base and J 4 bases; nucleotides not matched to a gene: 5. Per the germline V gene, CDR1 is LNHDA and CDR2 is SQIVND (reference sequence). This CDR3 reads CASSIAGGPGTGELFF. The CDR3, as DNA: TGTGCCAGTAGTATAGCGGGAGGGCCGGGCACCGGGGAGCTGTTTTTT.

The CDR3 is CASTPGHSYEQYF. In DNA, the CDR3 is TGTGCCAGCACCCCTGGACATTCCTACGAGCAGTACTTC. V and J are TRBV27 and TRBJ2-7; the D gene is possibly TRBD1 (5 bases). The germline V gene encodes CDR1 MNHEY and CDR2 SMNVEV (reference sequence). This CDR3 has 13 residues. V lost 7 bases to trimming and J lost 1 base, with 11 bases between them.

This chain connects TRBV5-4 to TRBJ1-6; TRBD1 matches 9 bases. With 0 bases clipped from V and 9 bases from J, the junction kept 4 bases outside the gene matches. The CDR3 length is 15 residues. CDR1 is SGHNT and CDR2 is YYREEE in the germline V gene (reference sequence). The CDR3 region has the DNA TGTGCCAGCAGCTTGGGGGACAGGGTTCGTTCACCCCTCCACTTT. It is translated as CASSLGDRVRSPLHF. Complete variable domain (other parts from reference TRBV5-4 and TRBJ1-6): ETGVTQSPTHLIKTRGQQVTLRCSSQSGHNTVSWYQQALGQGPQFIFQYYREEENGRGNFPPRFSGLQFPNYSSELNVNALELDDSALYLCASSLGDRVRSPLHFGNGTRLTVT.

J is TRBJ2-2 and V is TRBV18, with D possibly matching TRBD2 (5 bases). Per the germline V gene, CDR1 is KGHSH and CDR2 is LQKENI. The germline V and J ends were trimmed by 3 bases and 4 bases, with 12 bases remaining between them. The CDR3 runs to 15 residues. The CDR3 DNA sequence: TGTGCCAGCTCACCTCTCCGGGAATCCACCGGGGAGCTGTTTTTT. It specifies CASSPLRESTGELFF.

The chain links TRBV7-3 to TRBJ2-1, with 8 bases lining up with TRBD1. The CDR3 length is 15 residues. The germline gives CDR1 SGHTA, CDR2 FQGTGA. V was clipped by 5 bases and J by 5 bases; unmatched bases: 8. The CDR3 is CASSERQGQDNEQFF. The CDR3 DNA sequence: TGTGCCAGCAGCGAACGACAGGGGCAGGACAATGAGCAGTTCTTC.

CDR3 nucleotides: TGTGCTAGTGGCCTCATTATTACCCCAAAGACGACATATCACGGGACTAGTCGGGAAGAGCAGTACTTC. The encoded protein is CASGLIITPKTTYHGTSREEQYF. This chain links TRBV12-5 with TRBJ2-7, with 8 bases identical to TRBD2. The CDR3 totals 23 residues. CDR1 LGHNT and CDR2 FRNRAP come from the germline V gene. After removal of 6 bases from V and 7 bases from J, the junction contained 38 bases not matched to a gene.

V and J are TRBV25-1 and TRBJ2-1; D gene ambiguous. The germline V gene encodes CDR1 MGHDK and CDR2 SYGVNS. CDR3 length: 16 residues. With 2 bases removed from V and 9 bases from J, the gap between germline ends came to 20 bases. This chain's CDR3 is CASSENRDGYGTEQFF. CDR3 bases: TGTGCCAGCAGTGAAAATAGGGATGGGTATGGAACTGAGCAGTTCTTC.

In its sample, this clone was seen a few times. V gene TRBV30 combines with J gene TRBJ1-5, with no clear D. Germline values: CDR1 GTSNPN, CDR2 SVGIG (reference sequence). The CDR3 has 13 amino acids. The V end lost 5 bases, the J end lost 3 bases, and 11 bases lay between the germline ends. The CDR3 nucleotides are TGTGCCTGGGAGAGGGATTTCAATCAGCCCCAGCATTTT. This gives the protein CAWERDFNQPQHF. Complete variable domain (other parts from reference TRBV30 and TRBJ1-5): SQTIHQWPATLVQPVGSPLSLECTVEGTSNPNLYWYRQAAGRGLQLLFYSVGIGQISSEVPQNLSASRPQDRQFILSSKKLLLSDSGFYLCAWERDFNQPQHFGDGTRLSIL.